Following are 21 T cell receptor beta chains from one sample sequenced in a study of blood T cells in healthy people across ages. Through a sample-barcoded 5' primer and a J-beta primer mix, a second PCR was run for about 6 to 11 cycles. TCRdb fed the 5' RACE reads into MiXCR, producing one record per CDR3 protein. The data hold 1.5 million to 2 million distinct CDR3 sequences, with 49% observed a single time. Sequences were obtained from blood. These receptors came from a woman between 35 and 50 years old in good health.

CDR3 in DNA: TGTGCCACCGAGACAGGGGTGGATGAAAAACTGTTTTTT. This translates into CATETGVDEKLFF. The chain employs TRBV10-3 and TRBJ1-4; the match to TRBD1 covers 8 bases. The CDR3 covers 13 residues. Germline-derived CDR1 and CDR2 are ENHRY and SYGVKD. Losses at the gene ends were 10 bases for V and 6 bases for J; bases not matched to a gene: 7.

The rearrangement links TRBV4-3 to TRBJ1-2; a possible D gene is TRBD1 (5 bases). Trimming took 0 bases from V and 4 from J, leaving 15 bases between them. There are 16 residues in the CDR3. The V gene's germline CDR1 is LGHNA and CDR2 YSLEER. The DNA for the CDR3 is TGCGCCAGCAGCCAAGAGGGGGTAGTGGGTCGCTATGGCTACACCTTC. Its protein product is CASSQEGVVGRYGYTF.

This clonotype was seen only a few times. The genes are TRBV6-2 or TRBV6-3 and TRBJ2-1, with D possibly matching TRBD1 (5 bases). Trimming removed 7 bases from V and 1 base from J, with 11 bases in between. The CDR3 loop spans 14 amino acids. CDR1 is MNHEY and CDR2 is SVGEGT in the germline V gene. CDR3 coding DNA: TGTGCCAGCACGGCCAGGGTTTCCTACAATGAGCAGTTCTTC. Amino acid sequence: CASTARVSYNEQFF.

This chain uses TRBV7-8 with TRBJ2-1; D might be TRBD1 (6 bases). This CDR3 is built from 15 residues. Germline CDR1 SGHVS, CDR2 FQNEAQ. The V end was cut by 1 base, the J end by 8 bases, with 15 bases between. The CDR3 DNA follows: TGTGCCAGCAGCTTAGTTTTACAGGGTGGGCATGAGCAGTTCTTC. This codes for CASSLVLQGGHEQFF.

The table lists this clonotype with a few counts. This rearrangement joins TRBV20-1 to TRBJ2-1; 10 bases match TRBD2. Trimming at V came to 0 bases and at J to 7 bases, leaving 3 bases not matched to a gene. Germline values: CDR1 DFQATT, CDR2 SNEGSKA (reference sequence). The CDR3 runs to 14 residues. CDR3 DNA sequence: TGCAGTGCTAGAGAAGCGGGGGGGCTAAATGAGCAGTTCTTC. Protein product: CSAREAGGLNEQFF.

This clonotype has only a few counts. The chain carries TRBV12-3 or TRBV12-4 and TRBJ2-4; D could derive from TRBD1 or TRBD2 (5 bases each). The CDR3 is made up of 15 amino acids. Trimming cost V 5 bases and J 1 base, with 12 bases left between them. CDR3 nucleotide sequence: TGTGCCAGCAGTCCAGGGAGTGAGGCCAAAAACATTCAGTACTTC. The encoded protein is CASSPGSEAKNIQYF.

This chain links TRBV28 with TRBJ2-4; the match to TRBD1 covers 10 bases. Germline-derived CDR1 and CDR2 are MDHEN and SYDVKM. The CDR3 loop spans 12 amino acids. The CDR3 protein is CGTGTGVREQYF. The CDR3 region has the DNA TGTGGCACCGGGACAGGGGTCAGGGAGCAGTACTTC. The full variable domain, in which reference TRBV28 and TRBJ2-4 provide the parts outside the CDR3, is DVKVTQSSRYLVKRTGEKVFLECVQDMDHENMFWYRQDPGLGLRLIYFSYDVKMKEKGDIPEGYSVSREKKERFSLILESASTNQTSMYLCGTGTGVREQYFGAGTRLSVL.

This rearrangement joins TRBV5-1 to TRBJ2-3; TRBD1 or TRBD2 may be the D gene (5 bases each). The CDR3 is made up of 16 amino acids. Trimming took 2 bases from V and 4 from J, leaving 17 bases between them. The germline gives CDR1 SGHRS, CDR2 YFSETQ. The chain's CDR3 is CASSFRDPSAADTQYF. The CDR3 DNA sequence: TGCGCCAGCAGCTTCCGGGACCCCAGTGCCGCAGATACGCAGTATTTT.

This clonotype was detected a few times. At one end the junction does not follow the germline gene, possibly because of a read error. V and J are TRBV10-3 and TRBJ2-7; TRBD2 is a possible D gene (5 bases). The end of the DNA is better explained by TRBJ2-5, so the J call may be wrong. In germline, CDR1 is ENHRY, CDR2 SYGVKD. The CDR3 totals 14 residues. CDR3 amino acids: CAISEGGSGKTQYF. In nucleotides, the CDR3 is TGTGCCATTAGTGAGGGCGGGTCTGGGAAGACCCAGTACTTC.

This clonotype was detected a few times. The chain couples TRBV20-1 to TRBJ2-4, with TRBD2 matching over 11 bases. V trimming: 3 bases; J trimming: 6 bases; junction bases outside the gene matches: 16. Germline V gives CDR1 DFQATT, CDR2 SNEGSKA (reference sequence). The CDR3 runs to 18 residues. Written as DNA, the CDR3 is TGCAGTGCTAGCCCCGCTAGCGGGGGGACCACGACTTCAAACATTCAGTACTTC. Translating gives CSASPASGGTTTSNIQYF.

Turning to this clonotype: Relative to the germline gene, one junction end is altered; a read error may explain this. J is TRBJ1-2 and V is TRBV7-9; TRBD1 matches at 10 bases. The germline V gene encodes CDR1 SEHNR and CDR2 FQNEAQ (reference sequence). The CDR3 runs to 15 residues. CDR3 protein: CASSLPGQGNYDYTF. The DNA of the CDR3 is TGTGCCAGCAGCTTACCGGGACAGGGGAACTATGACTACACCTTC.

This clonotype was seen many times. This sequence joins TRBV13 and TRBJ2-5; 9 positions agree with TRBD1. The length of the CDR3 is 15 residues. J was trimmed by 2 bases and V by 5 bases; bases with no gene match: 6. CDR1 PRHDT and CDR2 FYEKMQ come from the germline V gene (reference sequence). In nucleotides, the CDR3 is TGTGCCAGCAGCCTACAGGGGGCTTCACAAGAGACCCAGTACTTC. Amino acids: CASSLQGASQETQYF.

The rearrangement joins TRBV20-1 to TRBJ2-5, with 8 nucleotides matching TRBD1. Germline-derived CDR1 and CDR2 are DFQATT and SNEGSKA (reference sequence). This CDR3 comprises 13 residues. V was pared by 2 bases and J by 5 bases, with 4 bases of the junction left unmatched. The CDR3 bases are TGCAGTGCTAGACAGGGGGCTAGGGAGACCCAGTACTTC. This encodes CSARQGARETQYF.

The chain carries TRBV20-1 and TRBJ2-5; 7 bases line up with TRBD2. The better agreement between TRBJ2-7 and the DNA end casts doubt on the J call. The CDR3 extends over 15 amino acids. From germline, CDR1 is DFQATT and CDR2 SNEGSKA (reference sequence). Written as DNA, the CDR3 is TGCAGTGCTACCATTGGACTGACTGGGGGGGACGAGCAGTACTTC. Its protein is CSATIGLTGGDEQYF.

This sequence joins TRBV20-1 and TRBJ2-4; 7 bases are shared with TRBD1. The J call could be wrong; TRBJ2-5 is a better fit for the DNA end. Germline assignment: CDR1 DFQATT and CDR2 SNEGSKA (reference sequence). The CDR3 runs 14 residues. This CDR3 is CSASFGTDQETQYF. For the CDR3, the DNA is TGCAGTGCTAGTTTCGGGACAGACCAAGAGACCCAGTACTTC.

This clonotype has more than one count but fewer than ten. The gene calls are TRBV20-1 and TRBJ2-7; D remains unclear. CDR1 DFQATT and CDR2 SNEGSKA come from the germline V gene (reference sequence). The CDR3 is made up of 12 amino acids. V was shortened by 3 bases and J by 3 bases, with 9 bases between the two germline ends. The CDR3 nucleotides are TGCAGTGCTAGGGGGAACTTCTACGAGCAGTACTTC. Translation: CSARGNFYEQYF.

The chain uses TRBV24-1 and TRBJ2-3; a weak D match, TRBD2 (6 bases). Germline loops: CDR1 KGHDR, CDR2 SFDVKD. CDR3 length equals 17 residues. V shed 3 bases and J shed 2 bases, with 17 bases lying between them. This chain's CDR3 is CATSDVPRRGHTDTQYF. CDR3 nucleotides: TGTGCCACCAGTGATGTGCCGAGGCGGGGCCACACAGATACGCAGTATTTT.

This chain uses TRBV29-1 with TRBJ1-1, with D perhaps matching TRBD1 (6 bases). Germline CDR1 is SQVTM and CDR2 is ANQGSEA. The CDR3 spans 14 residues. Trimming cost V 8 bases and J 1 base, with 17 bases left between them. CDR3 in amino acids: CSPQRGGTNTEAFF. The CDR3 DNA sequence: TGCAGCCCCCAAAGGGGGGGGACGAACACTGAAGCTTTCTTT.

A few counts support this clonotype. V usage is TRBV7-2 and J usage is TRBJ2-4; TRBD2 might be the D (7 bases). With 4 bases removed from V and 1 base from J, the gap between germline ends came to 14 bases. The CDR3 runs 16 residues. CDR1 and CDR2 (germline): SGHTA, FQGNSA. CDR3 loop: CASSSRTAGAKNIQYF. CDR3 DNA sequence: TGTGCCAGCAGCTCAAGGACAGCGGGGGCCAAAAACATTCAGTACTTC.

This clonotype was seen a handful of times. This chain connects TRBV20-1 to TRBJ2-1; TRBD1 agrees at 9 bases. The CDR3 has 16 residues. Germline CDR1 DFQATT, CDR2 SNEGSKA (reference sequence). With 0 bases clipped from V and 3 bases from J, the junction kept 6 bases outside the gene matches. CDR3 protein: CSARDLGQGNYNEQFF. The CDR3 DNA sequence: TGCAGTGCTAGAGATCTAGGACAGGGGAACTACAATGAGCAGTTCTTC.

This clonotype was seen a handful of times. This sequence joins TRBV4-3 and TRBJ2-1; 13 bases line up with TRBD2. CDR1 LGHNA and CDR2 YSLEER come from the germline V gene. This CDR3 is built from 16 residues. J gave up 6 bases and V 0 bases, and 2 bases lay outside the gene matches. The CDR3 loop reads CASSQETSGGTNEQFF. CDR3 bases: TGCGCCAGCAGCCAAGAGACTAGCGGGGGGACCAATGAGCAGTTCTTC.